Sequencing of this TCR beta chain was carried out in a study of blood T cell repertoires in COVID-19. Study-level information: Some COVID-19 samples were acute and others convalescent; all came from the United States, Italy and Spain. Nucleic acid was either cDNA or gDNA, and it came from T cells, B-cell-depleted T cells, or PBMCs.

In germline, CDR1 is SGHVS, CDR2 FQNEAQ. The CDR3 covers 13 residues. V lost 1 base and J lost 7; bases outside the gene matches: 1. In the original workflow: The authors estimated nucleated cell counts from reference gene primer amplification. Only in-frame clones appear in the TCRdb table, and some are missing; sequencing was by immunoSEQ multiplex PCR. D and trimming come from the DNA, and the V and J calls and clone size come from that table. The sample records tens of thousands of clones, more than 75% being singletons. The sample was peripheral blood. The clonotype was recovered from a human donor in a cohort sampled during active COVID-19. V is TRBV7-8 and J is TRBJ2-1; 7 bases map to TRBD1. DNA for the CDR3: TGTGCCAGCAGCTTAGAACAGGGGAATGAGCAGTTCTTC. Translation: CASSLEQGNEQFF.